Shown below are 28 T cell receptor beta chains from a single sample sequenced in a study of CD8 T cells in Susac syndrome. The RNA input was 0.5 to 1 ug, and it was reverse transcribed with random hexamers. TCRdb re-derived calls from the immunoSEQ multiplex PCR reads in MiXCR, one entry per CDR3 protein. Of some 130,000 distinct CDR3 sequences in the sample, more than 85% were seen once. The source material was CD8+ T cells from PBMCs. The receptors derive from a human donor with Susac syndrome.

The chain is built from TRBV28 and TRBJ2-1; TRBD1 agrees at 8 bases. CDR1 and CDR2 from the germline V gene are MDHEN and SYDVKM. Germline trimming cut 2 bases from V and 8 bases from J; bases unmatched to any gene: 5. The CDR3 consists of 14 residues. Here the CDR3 reads CASSLAGTGYEQFF. The CDR3 DNA follows: TGTGCCAGCAGTTTAGCGGGGACAGGCTATGAGCAGTTCTTC.

This chain joins TRBV11-2 and TRBJ2-1, with 10 bases that match TRBD1. V shed 4 bases, J shed 6 bases, and the junction held 6 bases outside the gene matches. The CDR3 extends over 15 amino acids. Germline lookup yields CDR1 SGHAT and CDR2 FQNNGV. The CDR3 nucleotides are TGTGCCAGCAGCTCCCGGGACAGGGGCCCCAATGAGCAGTTCTTC. This translates into CASSSRDRGPNEQFF.

DNA of the CDR3: TGTGCCAGCAGTTTCGGAGCGGGAACGCGCACAGATACGCAGTATTTT. Encoded protein: CASSFGAGTRTDTQYF. The chain has TRBV6-2 or TRBV6-3 and TRBJ2-3, with 7 bases fitting TRBD2. Trimming removed 4 bases from V and 1 base from J; junction bases left unmatched: 8. The CDR3 is 16 residues long. CDR1 MNHEY and CDR2 SVGEGT come from the germline V gene.

The CDR3 DNA follows: TGCAGTGCCGGCAGTTACAATGAGCAGTTCTTC. This translates into CSAGSYNEQFF. J is TRBJ2-1 and V is TRBV20-1; D unclear. Trimming removed 6 bases from V and 4 bases from J, with 7 bases in between. Germline values: CDR1 DFQATT, CDR2 SNEGSKA (reference sequence). There are 11 residues in the CDR3.

With respect to this clonotype: The CDR3 does not end in the conserved phenylalanine or tryptophan, so this is likely a read error. The genes are TRBV7-9 and TRBJ1-1; no firm D call. The germline V gene encodes CDR1 SEHNR and CDR2 FQNEAQ (reference sequence). The CDR3 loop spans 12 amino acids. The V end lost 5 bases, the J end lost 8 bases, and 12 bases lay between the germline ends. The DNA for the CDR3 is TGTGCCAGCAGCGCGGCTGGAACGGAAGCTTTCCTT. Its translation is CASSAAGTEAFL.

This clonotype came up a few times. This chain connects TRBV19 to TRBJ2-5; D might be TRBD2 (6 bases). Germline CDR1 is LNHDA and CDR2 is SQIVND (reference sequence). V gave up 5 bases and J gave up 5 bases, with 15 bases separating them. This CDR3 spans 14 amino acids. The CDR3 region is CASSVAGGPETQYF. CDR3 in DNA: TGTGCCAGTAGTGTCGCAGGAGGGCCGGAGACCCAGTACTTC.

The rearrangement uses TRBV6-1 and TRBJ2-7; D assignment may be TRBD1 or TRBD2 (5 bases each). V lost 5 bases to trimming and J lost 4 bases, with 9 bases between them. From germline, CDR1 is MNHNS and CDR2 SASEGT. The CDR3 spans 12 residues. The CDR3 protein is CASSRDHYEQYF. The CDR3 region has the DNA TGTGCCAGCAGTAGGGACCATTACGAGCAGTACTTC.

CDR3 loop: CASSHKWGTQETQYF. CDR3 nucleotide sequence: TGTGCCAGCAGCCACAAATGGGGGACCCAAGAGACCCAGTACTTC. This chain joins TRBV7-8 and TRBJ2-5; D possibly matches TRBD1 or TRBD2 (5 bases each). CDR3 length: 15 amino acids. Looked up from germline, CDR1 is SGHVS and CDR2 is FQNEAQ. The V gene lost 5 bases and the J gene lost 1 base, with 14 bases spanning the gap.

This chain links TRBV20-1 with TRBJ2-3, with 7 bases matching TRBD2. Germline assignment: CDR1 DFQATT and CDR2 SNEGSKA (reference sequence). Trimming took 0 bases from V and 3 from J; bases not matched to a gene: 6. The CDR3 has 15 amino acids. CDR3 sequence: CSARDRGGRTDTQYF. For the CDR3, the DNA is TGCAGTGCTAGAGATAGAGGCGGGAGAACAGATACGCAGTATTTT.

This chain uses TRBV6-1 with TRBJ1-5; the match to TRBD1 covers 8 bases. The germline V gene encodes CDR1 MNHNS and CDR2 SASEGT. The CDR3 extends over 15 amino acids. V lost 1 base, J lost 6 bases, and 5 bases stayed unmatched. This CDR3 reads CASSEGQGMSQPQHF. In nucleotides, the CDR3 is TGTGCCAGCAGTGAAGGACAGGGGATGAGTCAGCCCCAGCATTTT.

The gene calls are TRBV7-8 and TRBJ2-3; 8 nucleotides agree with TRBD2. The CDR3 sequence is 18 residues long. Germline lookup yields CDR1 SGHVS and CDR2 FQNEAQ. Trimming removed 2 bases from V and 1 base from J; junction bases left unmatched: 11. The CDR3 here is CASSLTHPTSVGTDTQYF. The CDR3 DNA is TGTGCCAGCAGCTTAACGCACCCGACTAGCGTAGGCACAGATACGCAGTATTTT.

The chain joins TRBV2 to TRBJ2-7; 8 bases fit TRBD2. The germline V gene has CDR1 SNHLY and CDR2 FYNNEI. V lost 7 bases and J lost 3; bases outside the gene matches: 11. The CDR3 loop spans 15 amino acids. The CDR3: CASIAGQFRDYEQYF. CDR3 DNA sequence: TGTGCCAGCATAGCGGGACAATTTAGGGACTACGAGCAGTACTTC.

The CDR3 DNA follows: TGTGCCAGCAGCTTAGATCTCTGGGCGGATAATGAGCAGTTCTTC. This encodes CASSLDLWADNEQFF. This rearrangement joins TRBV11-2 to TRBJ2-1; D gene ambiguous. Deletions cut 0 bases from V and 7 bases from J, with 13 bases between. Germline-derived CDR1 and CDR2 are SGHAT and FQNNGV. This CDR3 is built from 15 residues.

The table lists this clonotype with a count of one. This rearrangement joins TRBV14 to TRBJ1-1; tentative D call: TRBD1 (6 bases). CDR1 SGHDN and CDR2 FVKESK come from the germline V gene. This CDR3 contains 16 residues. Trimming cost V 1 base and J 6 bases, with 18 bases left between them. The CDR3 loop reads CASSQGVGQGTPEAFF. In DNA form, the CDR3 reads TGTGCCAGCAGCCAAGGGGTGGGACAAGGAACCCCTGAAGCTTTCTTT. Drawing the rest from reference TRBV14 and TRBJ1-1, the complete variable domain is EAGVTQFPSHSVIEKGQTVTLRCDPISGHDNLYWYRRVMGKEIKFLLHFVKESKQDESGMPNNRFLAERTGGTYSTLKVQPAELEDSGVYFCASSQGVGQGTPEAFFGQGTRLTVV.

The chain links TRBV4-1 to TRBJ2-1; a weak D match, TRBD2 (5 bases). The CDR3 has 16 residues. The ends were cut back, 0 bases at V and 6 bases at J, with 15 bases in the middle. Looked up from germline, CDR1 is MGHRA and CDR2 is YSYEKL. CDR3 sequence reads: CASSQDPSFIFNEQFF. CDR3 DNA: TGCGCCAGCAGCCAAGATCCTAGCTTCATTTTCAATGAGCAGTTCTTC.

This clonotype was observed a single time. The chain combines TRBV2 with TRBJ1-4; D ambiguous. Germline-derived CDR1 and CDR2 are SNHLY and FYNNEI. V was pared by 6 bases and J by 7 bases, with 6 bases between. The CDR3 sequence is 11 residues long. The CDR3 is CASSPLEKLFF. CDR3 nucleotides: TGTGCCAGCAGCCCACTTGAAAAACTGTTTTTT.

The chain employs TRBV7-8 and TRBJ1-2, with D unclear. The CDR3 extends over 14 amino acids. The V gene's germline CDR1 is SGHVS and CDR2 FQNEAQ. V was cut by 1 base and J by 0 bases, with 6 bases left in between. The CDR3 region has the DNA TGTGCCAGCAGCTTAGGGGGTGCTAACTATGGCTACACCTTC. Translating gives CASSLGGANYGYTF.

This chain connects TRBV15 to TRBJ1-5; D perhaps matches TRBD1 (5 bases). The CDR3 runs to 14 residues. Germline V gene lookup returns CDR1 LNHNV and CDR2 YYDKDF (reference sequence). V shed 5 bases and J shed 1 base, with 9 bases lying between them. In nucleotides, the CDR3 is TGTGCCACCAGCGACCGACAGAGCAATCAGCCCCAGCATTTT. Protein: CATSDRQSNQPQHF.

J is TRBJ1-2 and V is TRBV28; D unclear. Germline V gene sequence: CDR1 MDHEN, CDR2 SYDVKM. This CDR3 is 13 amino acids long. Trimming shortened V by 3 bases and J by 4 bases, and 9 bases separated the two germline ends. The CDR3 bases are TGTGCCAGCAGTTTTTACGAGGGCTATGGCTACACCTTC. Protein: CASSFYEGYGYTF.

V is TRBV7-8 and J is TRBJ2-7; perhaps TRBD2 as D (5 bases). V dropped 8 bases and J dropped 6 bases, with 20 bases sitting between them. The CDR3 has 14 amino acids. Germline V gene lookup returns CDR1 SGHVS and CDR2 FQNEAQ. DNA of the CDR3: TGTGCCAGCGGAAAACTAGAAGCCTTGGGCGAGCAGTACTTC. Residues: CASGKLEALGEQYF.

This clonotype is a singleton in its sample. The chain links TRBV6-1 to TRBJ1-2; weak D call: TRBD1 (6 bases). Trimming took 2 bases from V and 6 from J, leaving 16 bases between them. The length of the CDR3 is 15 residues. Germline V gene data show CDR1 as MNHNS and CDR2 as SASEGT. CDR3 in amino acids: CASSEYTGNRNGYTF. CDR3 DNA: TGTGCCAGCAGTGAATATACAGGGAATCGGAATGGCTACACCTTC.

The chain uses TRBV6-5 and TRBJ1-1; maybe TRBD1 (5 bases). The germline V gene has CDR1 MNHEY and CDR2 SVGAGI. V lost 2 bases, J lost 11 bases, and 12 bases lay in between. The CDR3 length is 12 residues. The CDR3 here is CASSYEGIVAFF. CDR3 nucleotides: TGTGCCAGCAGTTACGAGGGGATCGTGGCTTTCTTT.

The chain recombines TRBV5-6 with TRBJ1-2; 7 nucleotides agree with TRBD1. J gave up 3 bases and V 4 bases, and 9 bases lay outside the gene matches. CDR1 is SGHDT and CDR2 is YYEEEE in the germline V gene. CDR3 length equals 15 residues. The CDR3 coding sequence is TGTGCCAGCAGCGGAGACAGGGTAGTGGACTATGGCTACACCTTC. Translation: CASSGDRVVDYGYTF.

The chain couples TRBV9 to TRBJ2-7, with D uncertain. The CDR3 loop spans 14 amino acids. Trimming shortened V by 3 bases and J by 3 bases, and 13 bases separated the two germline ends. Germline-derived CDR1 and CDR2 are SGDLS and YYNGEE. CDR3 protein: CASSASLDIYEQYF. CDR3 DNA sequence: TGTGCCAGCAGCGCGTCATTGGATATCTACGAGCAGTACTTC. Together with reference TRBV9 and TRBJ2-7, the CDR3 gives the full variable domain: DSGVTQTPKHLITATGQRVTLRCSPRSGDLSVYWYQQSLDQGLQFLIQYYNGEERAKGNILERFSAQQFPDLHSELNLSSLELGDSALYFCASSASLDIYEQYFGPGTRLTVT.

The chain has TRBV4-2 and TRBJ2-7; D possibly corresponds to TRBD1 (5 bases). This CDR3 comprises 14 residues. Per the germline V gene, CDR1 is LGHNA and CDR2 is YNFKEQ. The V end was cut by 5 bases, the J end by 3 bases, with 14 bases between. CDR3 DNA sequence: TGTGCCAGCAGCTCGTTAGGGGTTAACTACGAGCAGTACTTC. This codes for CASSSLGVNYEQYF.

CDR3 nucleotides: TGTGCCAGCAGTTTCGGATCTGGGGGTAAAGAGACCCAGTACTTC. Protein sequence: CASSFGSGGKETQYF. V gene TRBV12-3 or TRBV12-4 combines with J gene TRBJ2-5; D might be TRBD1 or TRBD2, each matching 5 bases. Trimming pared 3 bases from V and 3 bases from J, leaving 14 bases between. The CDR3 consists of 15 residues.

The CDR3, as DNA: TGCGCCAGCAGCCTGGCGGGCAGTATGCAAGAGACCCAGTACTTC. Protein product: CASSLAGSMQETQYF. The chain couples TRBV5-1 to TRBJ2-5; D is possibly TRBD2 (5 bases). Trimming removed 4 bases at V and 2 bases at J, with 15 bases between. This CDR3 contains 15 residues. Per germline, CDR1 SGHRS and CDR2 YFSETQ.

This chain joins TRBV29-1 and TRBJ2-7, with unresolved D. Germline values: CDR1 SQVTM, CDR2 ANQGSEA. Trimming removed 4 bases from V and 4 bases from J, with 17 bases in between. The CDR3 has 14 residues. The CDR3 DNA is TGCAGCGTTGTAGGTCCAGATCCGTCTTACGAGCAGTACTTC. Protein: CSVVGPDPSYEQYF.